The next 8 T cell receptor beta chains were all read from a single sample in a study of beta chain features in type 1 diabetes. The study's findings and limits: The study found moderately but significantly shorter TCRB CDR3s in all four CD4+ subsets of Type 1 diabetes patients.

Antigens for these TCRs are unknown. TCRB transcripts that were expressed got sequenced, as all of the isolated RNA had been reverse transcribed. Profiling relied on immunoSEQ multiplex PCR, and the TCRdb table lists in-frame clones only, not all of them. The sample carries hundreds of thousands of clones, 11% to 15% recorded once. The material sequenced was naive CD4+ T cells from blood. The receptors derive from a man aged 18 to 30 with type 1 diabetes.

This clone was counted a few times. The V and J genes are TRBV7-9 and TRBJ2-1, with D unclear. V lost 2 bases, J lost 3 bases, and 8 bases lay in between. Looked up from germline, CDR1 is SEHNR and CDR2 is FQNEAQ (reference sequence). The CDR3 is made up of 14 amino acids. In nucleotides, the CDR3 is TGTGCCAGCAGCTTAAGTGGGGACTACAATGAGCAGTTCTTC. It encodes CASSLSGDYNEQFF.

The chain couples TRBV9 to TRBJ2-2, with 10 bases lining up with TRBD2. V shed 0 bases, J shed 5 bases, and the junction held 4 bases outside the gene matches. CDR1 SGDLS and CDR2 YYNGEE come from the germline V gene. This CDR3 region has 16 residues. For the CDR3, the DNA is TGTGCCAGCAGCGTAGAAGCTAGCGGGAGAACCGGGGAGCTGTTTTTT. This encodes CASSVEASGRTGELFF.

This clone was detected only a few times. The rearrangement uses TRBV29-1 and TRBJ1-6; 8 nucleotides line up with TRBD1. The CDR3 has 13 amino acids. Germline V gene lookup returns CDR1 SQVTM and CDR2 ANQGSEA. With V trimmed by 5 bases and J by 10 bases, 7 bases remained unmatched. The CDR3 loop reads CSVSTGAGSPLHF. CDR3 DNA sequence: TGCAGCGTTTCGACAGGGGCAGGCTCACCCCTCCACTTT.

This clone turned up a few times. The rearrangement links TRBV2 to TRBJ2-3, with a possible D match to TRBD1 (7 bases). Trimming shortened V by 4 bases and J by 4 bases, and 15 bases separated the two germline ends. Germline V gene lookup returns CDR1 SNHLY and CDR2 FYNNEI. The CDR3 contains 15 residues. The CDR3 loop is CASSVLTGTPDTQYF. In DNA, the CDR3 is TGTGCCAGCAGTGTACTGACAGGGACTCCAGATACGCAGTATTTT.

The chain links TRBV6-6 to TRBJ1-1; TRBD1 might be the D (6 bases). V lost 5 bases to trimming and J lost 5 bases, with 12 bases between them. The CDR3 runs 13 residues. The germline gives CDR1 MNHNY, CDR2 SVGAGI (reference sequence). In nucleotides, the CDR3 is TGTGCCAGCAGTCACAGGGTGAGAACTGAAGCTTTCTTT. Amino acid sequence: CASSHRVRTEAFF.

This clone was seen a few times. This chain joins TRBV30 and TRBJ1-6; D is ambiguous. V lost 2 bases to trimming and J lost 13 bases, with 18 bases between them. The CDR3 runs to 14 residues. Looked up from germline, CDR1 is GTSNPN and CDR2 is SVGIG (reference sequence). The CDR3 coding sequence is TGTGCCTGGAGTCAAGGGCCAGTCCCTACTCCCCTCCACTTT. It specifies CAWSQGPVPTPLHF.

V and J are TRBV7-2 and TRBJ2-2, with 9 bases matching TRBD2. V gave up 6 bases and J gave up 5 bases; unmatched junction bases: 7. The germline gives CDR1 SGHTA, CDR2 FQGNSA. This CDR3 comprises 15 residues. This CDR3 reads CASSPGLALTGELFF. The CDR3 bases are TGTGCCAGCAGTCCGGGACTAGCTTTGACCGGGGAGCTGTTTTTT.

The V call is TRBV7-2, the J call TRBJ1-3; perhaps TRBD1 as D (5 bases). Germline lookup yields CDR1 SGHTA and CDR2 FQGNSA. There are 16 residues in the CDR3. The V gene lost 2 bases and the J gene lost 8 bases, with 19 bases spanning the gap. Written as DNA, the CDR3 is TGTGCCAGCAGCTTACGACCCCCGGGGCCAGGCGACACCATATATTTT. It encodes CASSLRPPGPGDTIYF.